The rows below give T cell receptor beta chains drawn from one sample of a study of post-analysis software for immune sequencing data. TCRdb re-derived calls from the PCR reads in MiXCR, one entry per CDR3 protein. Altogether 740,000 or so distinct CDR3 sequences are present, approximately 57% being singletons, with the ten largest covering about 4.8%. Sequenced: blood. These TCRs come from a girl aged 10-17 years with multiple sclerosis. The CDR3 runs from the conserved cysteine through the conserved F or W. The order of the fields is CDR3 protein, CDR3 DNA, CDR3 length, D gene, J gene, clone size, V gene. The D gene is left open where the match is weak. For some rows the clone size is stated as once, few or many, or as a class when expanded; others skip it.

CASPLDRGNQPQHF	TGTGCCAGCCCCTTGGACAGGGGGAATCAGCCCCAGCATTTT	14	TRBD1	TRBJ1-5	.	TRBV6-7
CASSARGGSTDTQYF	TGTGCCAGCAGCGCCCGGGGCGGGAGCACAGATACGCAGTATTTT	15	.	TRBJ2-3	.	TRBV7-9
CASSWTASDGYTF	TGTGCCAGCAGTTGGACGGCTTCCGATGGCTACACCTTC	13	.	TRBJ1-2	few	TRBV4-2
CASSWRGLDEQYF	TGTGCCAGCAGTTGGCGGGGGCTCGACGAGCAGTACTTC	13	.	TRBJ2-7	few	TRBV12-3/TRBV12-4
CASSEGTRAQYF	TGTGCCAGCAGTGAGGGGACGAGGGCCCAGTACTTC	12	.	TRBJ2-5	.	TRBV2
CASNQGTFSEQYF	TGTGCCAGCAACCAAGGGACTTTTTCCGAGCAGTACTTC	13	.	TRBJ2-7	once	TRBV25-1
CASSYYGNYGYTF	TGTGCCAGCAGTTACTATGGGAACTATGGCTACACCTTC	13	.	TRBJ1-2	.	TRBV6-5
CASSHRQAPYGYTF	TGTGCCAGCAGCCACAGACAGGCCCCCTATGGCTACACCTTC	14	.	TRBJ1-2	.	TRBV7-9
CSALDRDRVRDIQYF	TGCAGCGCACTTGACCGGGACAGGGTCAGGGACATTCAGTACTTC	15	TRBD1	TRBJ2-4	few	TRBV29-1
CASSLAPGAGNSPLHF	TGCGCCAGCAGCTTGGCCCCAGGGGCAGGGAATTCACCCCTCCACTTT	16	.	TRBJ1-6	.	TRBV5-1
CASSLTGYNEQFF	TGTGCCAGCAGCTTAACTGGATACAATGAGCAGTTCTTC	13	.	TRBJ2-1	many	TRBV5-1
CSGQGGIGQETQYF	TGCAGCGGACAGGGGGGGATTGGTCAAGAGACCCAGTACTTC	14	TRBD1	TRBJ2-5	many	TRBV29-1
CSADTRGARADTQYF	TGCAGTGCCGACACGCGTGGGGCGAGGGCAGATACGCAGTATTTT	15	.	TRBJ2-3	once	TRBV20-1
CTSSPQGRPLNTEAFF	TGTACCAGCTCACCACAGGGACGGCCACTGAACACTGAAGCTTTCTTT	16	.	TRBJ1-1	.	TRBV18
CASSPRESFFNEQFF	TGTGCCAGCAGCCCGCGGGAGTCCTTCTTCAATGAGCAGTTCTTC	15	TRBD2	TRBJ2-1	.	TRBV7-8
CATSRDQLLAKNIQYF	TGTGCCACCAGCAGAGATCAGCTTCTAGCCAAAAACATTCAGTACTTC	16	.	TRBJ2-4	.	TRBV15
CSARGPRGLAPDTQYF	TGCAGTGCTAGAGGCCCGAGAGGGTTAGCACCAGATACGCAGTATTTT	16	.	TRBJ2-3	.	TRBV20-1
CASSPQGGTMNTEAFF	TGTGCCAGCAGCCCTCAGGGGGGGACTATGAACACTGAAGCTTTCTTT	16	TRBD1	TRBJ1-1	few	TRBV7-3